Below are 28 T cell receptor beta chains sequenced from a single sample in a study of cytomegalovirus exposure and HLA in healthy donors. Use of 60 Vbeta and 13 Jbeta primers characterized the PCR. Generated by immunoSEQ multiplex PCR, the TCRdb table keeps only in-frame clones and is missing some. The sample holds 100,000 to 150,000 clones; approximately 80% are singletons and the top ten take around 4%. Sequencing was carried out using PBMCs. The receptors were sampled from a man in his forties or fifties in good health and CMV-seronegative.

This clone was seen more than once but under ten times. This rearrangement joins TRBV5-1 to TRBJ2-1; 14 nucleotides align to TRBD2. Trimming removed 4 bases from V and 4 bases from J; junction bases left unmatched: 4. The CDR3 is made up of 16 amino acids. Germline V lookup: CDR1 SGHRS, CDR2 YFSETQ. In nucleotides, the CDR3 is TGCGCCAGCAGCATGGGACTAGCGGGGGCTTACAATGAGCAGTTCTTC. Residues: CASSMGLAGAYNEQFF.

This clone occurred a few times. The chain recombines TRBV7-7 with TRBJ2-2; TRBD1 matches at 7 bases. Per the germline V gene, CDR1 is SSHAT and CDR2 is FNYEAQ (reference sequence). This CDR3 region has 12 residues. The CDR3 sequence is CASQGDTGELFF. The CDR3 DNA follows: TGTGCTAGCCAGGGGGACACCGGGGAGCTGTTTTTT.

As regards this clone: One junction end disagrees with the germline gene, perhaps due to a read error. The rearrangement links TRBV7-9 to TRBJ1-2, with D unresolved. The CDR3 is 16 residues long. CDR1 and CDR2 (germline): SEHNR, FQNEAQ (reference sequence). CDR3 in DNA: TGTTCCAGCAGCTTATTTCCAGGCCAAGACAACTATGGCTACACCTTC. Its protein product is CSSSLFPGQDNYGYTF.

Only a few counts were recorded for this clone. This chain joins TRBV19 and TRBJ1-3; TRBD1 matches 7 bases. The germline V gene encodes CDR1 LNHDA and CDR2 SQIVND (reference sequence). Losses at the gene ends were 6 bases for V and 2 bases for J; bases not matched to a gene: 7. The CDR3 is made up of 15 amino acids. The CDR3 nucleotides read TGTGCCAGTAGACCCTCCGACAGGGCTGGAAACACCATATATTTT. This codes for CASRPSDRAGNTIYF. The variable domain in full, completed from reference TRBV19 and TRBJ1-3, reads DGGITQSPKYLFRKEGQNVTLSCEQNLNHDAMYWYRQDPGQGLRLIYYSQIVNDFQKGDIAEGYSVSREKKESFPLTVTSAQKNPTAFYLCASRPSDRAGNTIYFGEGSWLTVV.

The CDR3 DNA reads TGTGCCAGCAGTTTACCCGTCTATTCCTACGAGCAGTACTTC. Translated: CASSLPVYSYEQYF. The chain recombines TRBV28 with TRBJ2-7, with D unresolved. CDR3 length equals 14 residues. V shed 2 bases and J shed 1 base, with 9 bases lying between them. Germline assignment: CDR1 MDHEN and CDR2 SYDVKM.

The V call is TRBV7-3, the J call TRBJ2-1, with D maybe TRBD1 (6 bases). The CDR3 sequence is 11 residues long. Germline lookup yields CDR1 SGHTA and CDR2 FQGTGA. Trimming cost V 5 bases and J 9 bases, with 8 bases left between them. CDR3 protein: CASSNRVEQFF. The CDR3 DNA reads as TGTGCCAGCAGCAACAGGGTTGAGCAGTTCTTC.

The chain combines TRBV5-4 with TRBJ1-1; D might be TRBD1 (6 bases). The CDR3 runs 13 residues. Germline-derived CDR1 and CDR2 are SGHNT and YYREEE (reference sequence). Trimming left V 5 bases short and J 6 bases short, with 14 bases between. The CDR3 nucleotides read TGTGCCAGCAGACTAGGACAGCGGCCTGAAGCTTTCTTT. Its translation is CASRLGQRPEAFF.

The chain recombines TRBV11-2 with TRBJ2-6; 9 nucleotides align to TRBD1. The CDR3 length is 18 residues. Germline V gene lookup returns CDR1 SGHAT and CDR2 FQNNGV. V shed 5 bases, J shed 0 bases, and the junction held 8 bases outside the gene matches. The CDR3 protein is CASSRRTGAGSGANVLTF. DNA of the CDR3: TGTGCCAGCAGCCGGCGGACAGGGGCTGGCTCTGGGGCCAACGTCCTGACTTTC.

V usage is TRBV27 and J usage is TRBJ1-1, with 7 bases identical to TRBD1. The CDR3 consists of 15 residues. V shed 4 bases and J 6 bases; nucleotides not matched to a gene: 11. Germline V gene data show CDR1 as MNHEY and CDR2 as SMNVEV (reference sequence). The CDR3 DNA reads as TGTGCCAGCAGTTCACAGGGACAGATTTGGGCTGAAGCTTTCTTT. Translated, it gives CASSSQGQIWAEAFF.

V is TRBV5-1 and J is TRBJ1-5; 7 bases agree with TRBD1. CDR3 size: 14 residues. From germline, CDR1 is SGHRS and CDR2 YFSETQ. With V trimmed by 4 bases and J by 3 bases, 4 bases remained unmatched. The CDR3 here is CASSVGQNNQPQHF. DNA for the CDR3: TGCGCCAGCAGCGTGGGACAGAACAATCAGCCCCAGCATTTT.

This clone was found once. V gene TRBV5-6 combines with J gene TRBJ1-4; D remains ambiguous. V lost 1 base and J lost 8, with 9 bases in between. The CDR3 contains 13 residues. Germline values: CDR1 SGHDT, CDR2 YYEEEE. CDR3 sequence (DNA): TGTGCCAGCAGCTTGTGGCCGCGGGAAAAACTGTTTTTT. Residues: CASSLWPREKLFF.

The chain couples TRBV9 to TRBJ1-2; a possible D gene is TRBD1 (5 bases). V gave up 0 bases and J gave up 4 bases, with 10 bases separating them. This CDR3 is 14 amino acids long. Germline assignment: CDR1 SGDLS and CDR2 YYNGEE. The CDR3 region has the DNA TGTGCCAGCAGCGTAGACGGGGGGAGCTATGGCTACACCTTC. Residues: CASSVDGGSYGYTF.

Here the CDR3 reads CSVVGTVSYEQYF. The CDR3 DNA reads as TGCAGCGTTGTGGGGACAGTCTCCTACGAGCAGTACTTC. V is TRBV29-1 and J is TRBJ2-7, with TRBD1 matching over 7 bases. Germline loops: CDR1 SQVTM, CDR2 ANQGSEA. There are 13 residues in the CDR3. The junction had 3 bases not matched to a gene; V was cut back by 4 bases and J by 0 bases.

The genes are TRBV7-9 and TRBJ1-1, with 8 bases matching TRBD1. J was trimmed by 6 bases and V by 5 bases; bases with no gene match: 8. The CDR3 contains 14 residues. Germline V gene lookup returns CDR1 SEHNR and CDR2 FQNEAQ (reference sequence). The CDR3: CASSVPRGLSEAFF. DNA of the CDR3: TGTGCCAGCAGCGTCCCCAGGGGGCTCTCTGAAGCTTTCTTT.

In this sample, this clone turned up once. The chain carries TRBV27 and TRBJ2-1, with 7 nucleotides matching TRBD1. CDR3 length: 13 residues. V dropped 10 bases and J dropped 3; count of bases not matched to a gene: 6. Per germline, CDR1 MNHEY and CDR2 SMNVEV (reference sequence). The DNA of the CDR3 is TGTGCCACCTCGGACAGGTACTACAATGAGCAGTTCTTC. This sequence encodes CATSDRYYNEQFF.

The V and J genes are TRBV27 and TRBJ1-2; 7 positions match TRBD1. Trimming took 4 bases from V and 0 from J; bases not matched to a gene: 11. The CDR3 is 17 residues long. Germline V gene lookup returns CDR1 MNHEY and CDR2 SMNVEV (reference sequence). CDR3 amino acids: CASSSDRAPQANYGYTF. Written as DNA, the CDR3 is TGTGCCAGCAGTTCTGACAGGGCCCCCCAAGCTAACTATGGCTACACCTTC.

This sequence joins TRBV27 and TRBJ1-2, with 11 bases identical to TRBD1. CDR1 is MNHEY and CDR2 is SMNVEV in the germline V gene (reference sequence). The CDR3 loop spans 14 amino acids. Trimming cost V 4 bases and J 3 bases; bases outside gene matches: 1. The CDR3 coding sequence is TGTGCCAGCAGTTGGGGACAGGGGGACTATGGCTACACCTTC. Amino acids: CASSWGQGDYGYTF.

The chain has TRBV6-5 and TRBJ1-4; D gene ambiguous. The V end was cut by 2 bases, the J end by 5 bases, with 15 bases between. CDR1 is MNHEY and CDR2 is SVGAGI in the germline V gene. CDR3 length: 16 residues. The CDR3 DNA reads TGTGCCAGCAGTTACAGGGAAGCAAGGAGGAATGAAAAACTGTTTTTT. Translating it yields CASSYREARRNEKLFF.

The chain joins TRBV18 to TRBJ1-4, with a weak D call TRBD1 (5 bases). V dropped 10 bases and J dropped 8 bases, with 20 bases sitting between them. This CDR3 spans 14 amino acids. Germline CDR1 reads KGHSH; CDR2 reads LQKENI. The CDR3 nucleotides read TGTGCCACCCACAAACCGACACCAGGGGAAAAACTGTTTTTT. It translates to CATHKPTPGEKLFF.

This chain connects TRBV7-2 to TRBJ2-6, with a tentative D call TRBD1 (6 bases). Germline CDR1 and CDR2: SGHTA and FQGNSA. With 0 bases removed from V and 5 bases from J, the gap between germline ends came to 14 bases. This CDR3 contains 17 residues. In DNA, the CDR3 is TGTGCCAGCAGCTTAGCCCACAGGGCTGGTAGGGCCAACGTCCTGACTTTC. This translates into CASSLAHRAGRANVLTF. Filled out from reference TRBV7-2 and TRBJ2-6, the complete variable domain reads GAGVSQSPSNKVTEKGKDVELRCDPISGHTALYWYRQSLGQGLEFLIYFQGNSAPDKSGLPSDRFSAERTGGSVSTLTIQRTQQEDSAVYLCASSLAHRAGRANVLTFGAGSRLTVL.

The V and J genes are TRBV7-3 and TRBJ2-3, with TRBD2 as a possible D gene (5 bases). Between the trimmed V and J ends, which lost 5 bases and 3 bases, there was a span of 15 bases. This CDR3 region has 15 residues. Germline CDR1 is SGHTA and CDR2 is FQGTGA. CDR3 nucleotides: TGTGCCAGCAGCCGAGGAGGTAGCCAGACAGATACGCAGTATTTT. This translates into CASSRGGSQTDTQYF. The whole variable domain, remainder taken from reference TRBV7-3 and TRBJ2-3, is GAGVSQTPSNKVTEKGKYVELRCDPISGHTALYWYRQSLGQGPEFLIYFQGTGAADDSGLPNDRFFAVRPEGSVSTLKIQRTERGDSAVYLCASSRGGSQTDTQYFGPGTRLTVL.

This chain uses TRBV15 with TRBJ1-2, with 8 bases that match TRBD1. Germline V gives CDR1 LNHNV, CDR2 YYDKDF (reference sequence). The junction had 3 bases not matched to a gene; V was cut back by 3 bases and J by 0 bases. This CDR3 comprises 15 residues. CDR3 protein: CATSRTGEANYGYTF. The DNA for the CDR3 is TGTGCCACCAGCAGGACAGGGGAGGCTAACTATGGCTACACCTTC.

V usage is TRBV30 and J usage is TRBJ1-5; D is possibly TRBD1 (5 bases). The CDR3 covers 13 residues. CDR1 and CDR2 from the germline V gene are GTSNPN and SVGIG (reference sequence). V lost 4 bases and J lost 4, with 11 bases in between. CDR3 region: CAWNSGGNQPQHF. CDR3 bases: TGTGCCTGGAATTCGGGGGGGAATCAGCCCCAGCATTTT.

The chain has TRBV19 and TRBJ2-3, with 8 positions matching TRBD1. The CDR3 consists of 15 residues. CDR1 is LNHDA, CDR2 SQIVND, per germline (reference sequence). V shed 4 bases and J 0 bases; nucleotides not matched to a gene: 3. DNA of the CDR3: TGTGCCAGTAGTACCCGACAGGGGAGCACAGATACGCAGTATTTT. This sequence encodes CASSTRQGSTDTQYF.

CDR3 nucleotide sequence: TGTGCCAGCAGCTTTACTAAAGCGGGGAACAATGAGCAGTTCTTC. This gives the protein CASSFTKAGNNEQFF. The rearrangement links TRBV11-1 to TRBJ2-1, with TRBD2 identical over 7 bases. CDR1 and CDR2 from the germline V gene are SGHAT and FQDESV (reference sequence). V trimming: 3 bases; J trimming: 5 bases; junction bases outside the gene matches: 7. The CDR3 totals 15 residues. Combining the CDR3 with reference TRBV11-1 and TRBJ2-1 gives the whole variable domain EAEVAQSPRYKITEKSQAVAFWCDPISGHATLYWYRQILGQGPELLVQFQDESVVDDSQLPKDRFSAERLKGVDSTLKIQPAELGDSAMYLCASSFTKAGNNEQFFGPGTRLTVL.

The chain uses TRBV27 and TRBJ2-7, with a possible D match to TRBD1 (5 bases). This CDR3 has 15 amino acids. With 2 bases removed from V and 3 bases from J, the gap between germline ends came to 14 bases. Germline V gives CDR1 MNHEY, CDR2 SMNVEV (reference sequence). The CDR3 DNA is TGTGCCAGCAGTTTAGCAGTGACAGCCAACTACGAGCAGTACTTC. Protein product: CASSLAVTANYEQYF.

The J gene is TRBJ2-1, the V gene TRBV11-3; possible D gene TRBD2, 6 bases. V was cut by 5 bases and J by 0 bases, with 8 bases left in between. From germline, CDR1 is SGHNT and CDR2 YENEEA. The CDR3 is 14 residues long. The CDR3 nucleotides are TGTGCCAGCAGCCGGGACTCCTCCTACAATGAGCAGTTCTTC. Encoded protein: CASSRDSSYNEQFF.

CDR3 residues: CASSLSPEPGYTF. In DNA, the CDR3 is TGTGCCAGCAGCCTCTCCCCGGAGCCGGGCTACACCTTC. This chain links TRBV7-9 with TRBJ1-2, with D uncertain. The germline gives CDR1 SEHNR, CDR2 FQNEAQ (reference sequence). V lost 5 bases and J 8 bases, leaving 15 bases between the germline ends. CDR3 length: 13 residues.